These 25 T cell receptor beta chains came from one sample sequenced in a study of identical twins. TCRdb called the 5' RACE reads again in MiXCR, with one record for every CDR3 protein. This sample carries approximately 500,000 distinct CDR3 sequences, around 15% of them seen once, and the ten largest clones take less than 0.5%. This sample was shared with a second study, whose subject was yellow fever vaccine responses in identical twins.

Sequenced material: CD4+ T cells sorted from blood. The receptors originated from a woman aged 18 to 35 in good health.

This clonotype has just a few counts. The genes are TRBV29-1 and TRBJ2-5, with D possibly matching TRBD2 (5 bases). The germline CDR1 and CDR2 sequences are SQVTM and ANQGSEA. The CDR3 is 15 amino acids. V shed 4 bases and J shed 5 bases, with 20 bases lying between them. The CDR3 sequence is CSVVPPQATGETQYF. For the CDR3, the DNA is TGCAGCGTTGTTCCCCCCCAGGCCACGGGGGAGACCCAGTACTTC.

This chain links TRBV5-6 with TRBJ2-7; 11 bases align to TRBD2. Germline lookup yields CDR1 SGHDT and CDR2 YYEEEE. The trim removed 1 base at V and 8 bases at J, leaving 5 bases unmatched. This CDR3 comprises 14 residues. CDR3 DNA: TGTGCCAGCAGCTTGACTAGCGGGGGCCCCAAGCAGTACTTC. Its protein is CASSLTSGGPKQYF.

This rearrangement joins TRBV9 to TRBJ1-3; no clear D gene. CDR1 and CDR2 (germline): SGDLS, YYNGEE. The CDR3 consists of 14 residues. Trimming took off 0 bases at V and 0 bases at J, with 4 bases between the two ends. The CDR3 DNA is TGTGCCAGCAGCGTAGTCAGCTCTGGAAACACCATATATTTT. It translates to CASSVVSSGNTIYF.

CDR3 loop: CASSIEKTQYF. DNA of the CDR3: TGCGCCAGCAGCATCGAAAAGACCCAGTACTTC. This sequence joins TRBV4-1 and TRBJ2-5; D gene unclear. Germline V CDR1 and CDR2: MGHRA, YSYEKL. This CDR3 is built from 11 residues. V lost 5 bases, J lost 6 bases, and 7 bases lay in between.

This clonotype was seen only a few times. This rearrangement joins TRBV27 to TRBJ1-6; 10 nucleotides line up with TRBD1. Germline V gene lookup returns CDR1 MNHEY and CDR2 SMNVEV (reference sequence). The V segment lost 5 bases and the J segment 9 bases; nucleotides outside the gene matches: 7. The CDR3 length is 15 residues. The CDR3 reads CASSRTGGLGSPLHF. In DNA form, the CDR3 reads TGTGCCAGCAGTAGGACAGGGGGTTTAGGTTCACCCCTCCACTTT.

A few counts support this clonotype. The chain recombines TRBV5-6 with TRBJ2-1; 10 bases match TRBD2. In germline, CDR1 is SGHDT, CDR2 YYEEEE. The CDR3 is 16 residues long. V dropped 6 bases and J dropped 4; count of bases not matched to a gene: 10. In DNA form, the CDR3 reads TGTGCCAGCACCCGGGAGCGGGAGGGGTCATACAATGAGCAGTTCTTC. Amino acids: CASTREREGSYNEQFF.

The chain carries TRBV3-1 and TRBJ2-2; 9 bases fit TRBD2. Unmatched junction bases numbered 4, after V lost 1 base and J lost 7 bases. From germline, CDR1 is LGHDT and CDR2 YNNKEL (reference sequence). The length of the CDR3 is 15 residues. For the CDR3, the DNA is TGTGCCAGCAGCCAAGGGGCTAGCGGGGACGGGGAGCTGTTTTTT. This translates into CASSQGASGDGELFF.

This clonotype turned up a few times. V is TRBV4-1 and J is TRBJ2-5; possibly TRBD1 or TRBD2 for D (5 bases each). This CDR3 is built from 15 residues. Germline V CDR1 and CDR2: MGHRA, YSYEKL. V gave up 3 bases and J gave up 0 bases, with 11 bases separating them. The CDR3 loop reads CASSQSGTYQETQYF. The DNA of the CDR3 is TGCGCCAGCAGCCAGTCCGGGACGTACCAAGAGACCCAGTACTTC.

The CDR3 nucleotides are TGCAGTGCCACTCCAAGGGGAGACGAAGAGACCCAGTACTTC. This translates into CSATPRGDEETQYF. V and J are TRBV20-1 and TRBJ2-5, with D perhaps being TRBD1 or TRBD2 (5 bases each). Germline V lookup: CDR1 DFQATT, CDR2 SNEGSKA (reference sequence). The ends were cut back, 6 bases at V and 3 bases at J, with 17 bases in the middle. The CDR3 runs 14 residues.

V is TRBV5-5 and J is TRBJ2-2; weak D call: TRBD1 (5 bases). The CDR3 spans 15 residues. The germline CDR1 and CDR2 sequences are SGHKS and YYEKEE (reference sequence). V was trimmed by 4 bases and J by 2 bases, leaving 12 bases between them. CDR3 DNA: TGTGCCAGCAGCCTTGGACACGTCAACACCGGGGAGCTGTTTTTT. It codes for CASSLGHVNTGELFF. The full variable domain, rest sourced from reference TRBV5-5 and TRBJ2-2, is DAGVTQSPTHLIKTRGQQVTLRCSPISGHKSVSWYQQVLGQGPQFIFQYYEKEERGRGNFPDRFSARQFPNYSSELNVNALLLGDSALYLCASSLGHVNTGELFFGEGSRLTVL.

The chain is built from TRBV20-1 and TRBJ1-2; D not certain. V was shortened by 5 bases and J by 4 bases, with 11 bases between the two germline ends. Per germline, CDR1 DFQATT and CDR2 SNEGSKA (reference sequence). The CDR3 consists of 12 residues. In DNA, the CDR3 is TGCAGTGCTTACAAGGTGCCCTATGGCTACACCTTC. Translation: CSAYKVPYGYTF.

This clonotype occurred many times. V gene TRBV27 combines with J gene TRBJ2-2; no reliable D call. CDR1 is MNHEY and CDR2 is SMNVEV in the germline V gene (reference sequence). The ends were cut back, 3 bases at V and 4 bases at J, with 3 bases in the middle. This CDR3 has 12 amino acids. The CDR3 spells CASSFITGELFF. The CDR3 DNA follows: TGTGCCAGCAGTTTCATCACCGGGGAGCTGTTTTTT.

DNA for the CDR3: TGCGCCAGCAGCTTGGATGGGACAGGGGGCTCGGGCTACACCTTC. Its translation: CASSLDGTGGSGYTF. This chain uses TRBV5-1 with TRBJ1-2, with 12 bases fitting TRBD1. The germline V gene has CDR1 SGHRS and CDR2 YFSETQ. This CDR3 comprises 15 residues. Trimming removed 0 bases from V and 8 bases from J; junction bases left unmatched: 5. The whole variable domain, remainder taken from reference TRBV5-1 and TRBJ1-2, is KAGVTQTPRYLIKTRGQQVTLSCSPISGHRSVSWYQQTPGQGLQFLFEYFSETQRNKGNFPGRFSGRQFSNSRSEMNVSTLELGDSALYLCASSLDGTGGSGYTFGSGTRLTVV.

DNA for the CDR3: TGTGCCAGCAGCTTGGCTGTCGACAGTTTCAGCAATCAGCCCCAGCATTTT. As protein: CASSLAVDSFSNQPQHF. J is TRBJ1-5 and V is TRBV5-8, with D maybe TRBD1 (5 bases). CDR1 is SGHTS, CDR2 YDEGEE, per germline. The ends were cut back, 0 bases at V and 1 base at J, with 14 bases in the middle. The CDR3 consists of 17 residues. The full variable domain, in which reference TRBV5-8 and TRBJ1-5 provide the parts outside the CDR3, is EAGVTQSPTHLIKTRGQQATLRCSPISGHTSVYWYQQALGLGLQFLLWYDEGEERNRGNFPPRFSGRQFPNYSSELNVNALELEDSALYLCASSLAVDSFSNQPQHFGDGTRLSIL.

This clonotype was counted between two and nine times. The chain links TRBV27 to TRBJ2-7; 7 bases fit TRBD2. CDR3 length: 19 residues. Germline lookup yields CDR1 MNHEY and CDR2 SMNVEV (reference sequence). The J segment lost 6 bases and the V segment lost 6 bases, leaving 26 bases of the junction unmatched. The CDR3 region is CASRRKGVNQWGGPGEQYF. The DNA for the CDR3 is TGTGCCAGCAGACGAAAAGGGGTTAATCAGTGGGGAGGGCCCGGCGAGCAGTACTTC.

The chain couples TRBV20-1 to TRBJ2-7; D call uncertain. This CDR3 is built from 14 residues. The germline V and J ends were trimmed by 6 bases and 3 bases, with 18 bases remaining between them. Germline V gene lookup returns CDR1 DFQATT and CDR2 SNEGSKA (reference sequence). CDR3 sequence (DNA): TGCAGTGCAAAACCTTCACAAAAGGGCTACGAGCAGTACTTC. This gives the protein CSAKPSQKGYEQYF.

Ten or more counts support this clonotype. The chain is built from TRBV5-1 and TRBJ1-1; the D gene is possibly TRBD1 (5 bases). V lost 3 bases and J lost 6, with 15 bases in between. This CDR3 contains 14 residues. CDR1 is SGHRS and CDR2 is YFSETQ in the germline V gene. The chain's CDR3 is CASSSTPGTPEAFF. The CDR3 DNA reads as TGCGCCAGCAGCTCGACCCCCGGGACTCCTGAAGCTTTCTTT. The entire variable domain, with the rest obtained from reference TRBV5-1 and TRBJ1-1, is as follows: KAGVTQTPRYLIKTRGQQVTLSCSPISGHRSVSWYQQTPGQGLQFLFEYFSETQRNKGNFPGRFSGRQFSNSRSEMNVSTLELGDSALYLCASSSTPGTPEAFFGQGTRLTVV.

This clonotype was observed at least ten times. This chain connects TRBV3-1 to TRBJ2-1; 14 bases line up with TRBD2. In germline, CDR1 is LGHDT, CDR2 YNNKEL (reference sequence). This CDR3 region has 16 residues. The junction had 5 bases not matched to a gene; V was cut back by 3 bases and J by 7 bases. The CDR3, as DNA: TGTGCCAGCAGCCAGGGACTAGCGGGAGTTGGTAATGAGCAGTTCTTC. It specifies CASSQGLAGVGNEQFF.

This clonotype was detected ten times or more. CDR3 nucleotide sequence: TGCAGCGTTGAAATACTAGCGGGAGGATACTACAATGAGCAGTTCTTC. Its translation: CSVEILAGGYYNEQFF. The chain employs TRBV29-1 and TRBJ2-1; 12 bases are shared with TRBD2. The CDR3 length is 16 residues. Germline CDR1 reads SQVTM; CDR2 reads ANQGSEA. V trimming: 2 bases; J trimming: 3 bases; junction bases outside the gene matches: 5.

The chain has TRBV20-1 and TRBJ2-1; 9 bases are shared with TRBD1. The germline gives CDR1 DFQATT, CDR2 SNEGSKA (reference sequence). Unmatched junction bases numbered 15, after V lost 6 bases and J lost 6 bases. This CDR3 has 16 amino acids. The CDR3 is CSAPLGDRDPSNEQFF. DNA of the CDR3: TGCAGTGCCCCTCTTGGGGACAGGGATCCCTCCAATGAGCAGTTCTTC.

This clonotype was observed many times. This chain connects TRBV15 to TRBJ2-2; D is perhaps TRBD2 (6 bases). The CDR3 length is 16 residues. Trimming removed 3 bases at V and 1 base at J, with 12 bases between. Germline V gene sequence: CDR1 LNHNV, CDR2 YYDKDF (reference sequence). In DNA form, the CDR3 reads TGTGCCACCAGCAGGAGCGGGCAGGTGAACACCGGGGAGCTGTTTTTT. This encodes CATSRSGQVNTGELFF. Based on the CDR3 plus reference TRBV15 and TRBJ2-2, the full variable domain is DAMVIQNPRYQVTQFGKPVTLSCSQTLNHNVMYWYQQKSSQAPKLLFHYYDKDFNNEADTPDNFQSRRPNTSFCFLDIRSPGLGDTAMYLCATSRSGQVNTGELFFGEGSRLTVL.

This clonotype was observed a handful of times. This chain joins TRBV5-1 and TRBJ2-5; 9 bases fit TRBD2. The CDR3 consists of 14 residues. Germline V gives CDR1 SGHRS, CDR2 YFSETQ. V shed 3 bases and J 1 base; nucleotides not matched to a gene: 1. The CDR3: CASSSGLAQETQYF. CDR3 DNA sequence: TGCGCCAGCAGCTCGGGACTAGCCCAAGAGACCCAGTACTTC. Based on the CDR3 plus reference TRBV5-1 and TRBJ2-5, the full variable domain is KAGVTQTPRYLIKTRGQQVTLSCSPISGHRSVSWYQQTPGQGLQFLFEYFSETQRNKGNFPGRFSGRQFSNSRSEMNVSTLELGDSALYLCASSSGLAQETQYFGPGTRLLVL.

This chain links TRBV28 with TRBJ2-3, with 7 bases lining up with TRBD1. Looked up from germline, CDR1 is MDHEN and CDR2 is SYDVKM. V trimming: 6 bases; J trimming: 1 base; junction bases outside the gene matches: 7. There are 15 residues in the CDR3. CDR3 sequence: CASRAGTAGTDTQYF. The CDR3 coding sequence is TGTGCCAGCAGAGCCGGGACAGCGGGCACAGATACGCAGTATTTT.

This CDR3 reads CASSHRGSGEQYV. DNA of the CDR3: TGTGCCAGCAGTCACAGGGGAAGCGGCGAGCAGTACGTC. The genes are TRBV12-3 or TRBV12-4 and TRBJ2-7; 7 bases agree with TRBD1. Unmatched junction bases numbered 7, after V lost 5 bases and J lost 6 bases. This CDR3 spans 13 amino acids.

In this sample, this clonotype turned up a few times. CDR3 residues: CASSPGGQQSPLHF. The CDR3 DNA follows: TGCGCCAGCAGCCCCGGGGGACAACAATCACCCCTCCACTTT. V gene TRBV5-1 combines with J gene TRBJ1-6; D may be TRBD1 (6 bases). CDR3 length equals 14 residues. V lost 4 bases and J lost 10, with 15 bases in between. CDR1 is SGHRS and CDR2 is YFSETQ in the germline V gene.